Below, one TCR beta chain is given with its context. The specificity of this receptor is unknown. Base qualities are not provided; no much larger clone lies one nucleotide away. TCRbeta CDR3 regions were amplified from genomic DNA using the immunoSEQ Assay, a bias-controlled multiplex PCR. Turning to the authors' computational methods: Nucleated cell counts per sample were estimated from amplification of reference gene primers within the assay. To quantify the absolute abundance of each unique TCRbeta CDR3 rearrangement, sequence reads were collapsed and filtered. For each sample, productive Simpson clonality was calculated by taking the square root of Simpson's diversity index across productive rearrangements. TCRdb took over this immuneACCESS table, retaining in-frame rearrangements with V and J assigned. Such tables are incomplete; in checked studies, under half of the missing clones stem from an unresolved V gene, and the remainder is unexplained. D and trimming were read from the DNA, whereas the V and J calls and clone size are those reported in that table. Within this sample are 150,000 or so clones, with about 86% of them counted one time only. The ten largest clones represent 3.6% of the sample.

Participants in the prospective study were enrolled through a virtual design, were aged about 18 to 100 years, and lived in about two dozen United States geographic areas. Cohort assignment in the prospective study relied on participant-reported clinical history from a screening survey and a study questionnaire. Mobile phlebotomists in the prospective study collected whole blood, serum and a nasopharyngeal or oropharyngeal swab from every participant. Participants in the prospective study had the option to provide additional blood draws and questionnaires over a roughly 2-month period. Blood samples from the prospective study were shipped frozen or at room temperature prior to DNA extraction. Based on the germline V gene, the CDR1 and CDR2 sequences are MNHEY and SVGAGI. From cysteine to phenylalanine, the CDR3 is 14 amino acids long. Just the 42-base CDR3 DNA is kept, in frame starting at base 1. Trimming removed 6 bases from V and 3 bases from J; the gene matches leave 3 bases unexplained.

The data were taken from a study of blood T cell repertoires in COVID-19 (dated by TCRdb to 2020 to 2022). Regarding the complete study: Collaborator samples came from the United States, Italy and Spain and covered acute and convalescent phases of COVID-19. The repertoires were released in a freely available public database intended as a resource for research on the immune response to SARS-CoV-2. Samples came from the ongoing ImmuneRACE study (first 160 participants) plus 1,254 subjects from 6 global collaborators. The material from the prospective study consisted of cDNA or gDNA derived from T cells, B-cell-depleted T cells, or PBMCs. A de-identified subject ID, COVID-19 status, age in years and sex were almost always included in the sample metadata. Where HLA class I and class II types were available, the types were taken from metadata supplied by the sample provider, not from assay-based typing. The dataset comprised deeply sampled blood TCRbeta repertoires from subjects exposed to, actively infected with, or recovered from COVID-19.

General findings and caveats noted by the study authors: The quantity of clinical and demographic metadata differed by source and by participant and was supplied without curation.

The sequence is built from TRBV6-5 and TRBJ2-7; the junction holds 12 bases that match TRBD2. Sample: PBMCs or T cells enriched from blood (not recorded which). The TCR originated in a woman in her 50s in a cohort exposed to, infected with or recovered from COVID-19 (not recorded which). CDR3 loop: CASSPLAGGYEQYF. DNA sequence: TGTGCCAGCAGCCCACTAGCGGGAGGCTACGAGCAGTACTTC.